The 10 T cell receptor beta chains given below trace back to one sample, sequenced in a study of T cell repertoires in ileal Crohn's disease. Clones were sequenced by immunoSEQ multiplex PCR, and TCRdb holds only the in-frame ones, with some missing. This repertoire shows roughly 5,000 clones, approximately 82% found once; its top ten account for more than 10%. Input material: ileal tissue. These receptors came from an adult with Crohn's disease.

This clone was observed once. CDR3 DNA sequence: TGTGCCACCAGCAGAGACTCTGGGCCCTACGAGCAGTACTTC. It encodes CATSRDSGPYEQYF. The chain carries TRBV15 and TRBJ2-7; D remains ambiguous. In germline, CDR1 is LNHNV, CDR2 YYDKDF (reference sequence). This CDR3 is 14 amino acids long. Trimming took 0 bases from V and 2 from J, leaving 8 bases between them.

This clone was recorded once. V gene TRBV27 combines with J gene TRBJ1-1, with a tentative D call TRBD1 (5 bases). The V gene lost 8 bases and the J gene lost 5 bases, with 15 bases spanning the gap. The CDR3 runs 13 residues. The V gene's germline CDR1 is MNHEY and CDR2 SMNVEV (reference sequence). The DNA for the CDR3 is TGTGCCAGCTATCGTGGGGGGGGTACTGAAGCTTTCTTT. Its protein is CASYRGGGTEAFF.

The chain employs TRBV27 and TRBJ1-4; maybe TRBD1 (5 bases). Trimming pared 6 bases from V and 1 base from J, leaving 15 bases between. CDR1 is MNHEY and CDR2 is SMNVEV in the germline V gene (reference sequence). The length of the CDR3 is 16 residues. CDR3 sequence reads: CASRRTGLGTNEKLFF. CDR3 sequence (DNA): TGTGCCAGCAGACGAACAGGATTAGGAACTAATGAAAAACTGTTTTTT. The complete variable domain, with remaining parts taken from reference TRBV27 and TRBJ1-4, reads EAQVTQNPRYLITVTGKKLTVTCSQNMNHEYMSWYRQDPGLGLRQIYYSMNVEVTDKGDVPEGYKVSRKEKRNFPLILESPSPNQTSLYFCASRRTGLGTNEKLFFGSGTQLSVL.

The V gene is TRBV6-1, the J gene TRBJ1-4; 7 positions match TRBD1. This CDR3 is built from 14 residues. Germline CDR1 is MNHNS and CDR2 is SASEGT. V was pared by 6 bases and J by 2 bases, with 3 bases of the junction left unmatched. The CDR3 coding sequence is TGTGCCAGCAGAGAGACAGGGACTAATGAAAAACTGTTTTTT. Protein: CASRETGTNEKLFF.

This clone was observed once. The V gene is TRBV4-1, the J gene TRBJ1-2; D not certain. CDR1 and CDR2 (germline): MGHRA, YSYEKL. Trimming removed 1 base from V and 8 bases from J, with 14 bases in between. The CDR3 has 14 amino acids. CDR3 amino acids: CASSQANLVAGYTF. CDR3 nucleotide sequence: TGCGCCAGCAGCCAAGCCAATTTGGTTGCGGGCTACACCTTC.

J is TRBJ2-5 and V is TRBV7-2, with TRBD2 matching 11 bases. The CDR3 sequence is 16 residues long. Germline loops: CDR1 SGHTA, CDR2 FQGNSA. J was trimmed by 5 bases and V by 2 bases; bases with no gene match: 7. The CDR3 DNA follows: TGTGCCAGCAGCTTATTTAGCGGGGGGGTTCGGGAGACCCAGTACTTC. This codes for CASSLFSGGVRETQYF. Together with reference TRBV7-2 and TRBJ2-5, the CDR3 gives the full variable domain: GAGVSQSPSNKVTEKGKDVELRCDPISGHTALYWYRQSLGQGLEFLIYFQGNSAPDKSGLPSDRFSAERTGGSVSTLTIQRTQQEDSAVYLCASSLFSGGVRETQYFGPGTRLLVL.

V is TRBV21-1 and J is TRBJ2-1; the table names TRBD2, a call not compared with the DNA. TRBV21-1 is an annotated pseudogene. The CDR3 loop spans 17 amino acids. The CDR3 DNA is TGTGCCAGCAGGGATACGGTAGCACACCATTCCGACAATGAGCAGTTCTTC. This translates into CASRDTVAHHSDNEQFF.

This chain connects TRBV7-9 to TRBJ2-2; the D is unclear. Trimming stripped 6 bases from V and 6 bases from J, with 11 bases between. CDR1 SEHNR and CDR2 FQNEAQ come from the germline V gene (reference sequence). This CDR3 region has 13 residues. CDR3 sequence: CASSSPPAGELFF. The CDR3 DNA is TGTGCCAGCAGTTCTCCCCCCGCCGGGGAGCTGTTTTTT.

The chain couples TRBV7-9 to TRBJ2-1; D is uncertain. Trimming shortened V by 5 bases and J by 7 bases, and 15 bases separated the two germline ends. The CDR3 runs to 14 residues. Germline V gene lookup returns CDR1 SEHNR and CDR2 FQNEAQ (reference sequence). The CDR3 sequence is CASSDSLVWNEQFF. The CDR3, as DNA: TGTGCCAGCAGCGACTCCCTGGTCTGGAATGAGCAGTTCTTC. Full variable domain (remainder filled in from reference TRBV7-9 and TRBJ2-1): DTGVSQNPRHKITKRGQNVTFRCDPISEHNRLYWYRQTLGQGPEFLTYFQNEAQLEKSRLLSDRFSAERPKGSFSTLEIQRTEQGDSAMYLCASSDSLVWNEQFFGPGTRLTVL.

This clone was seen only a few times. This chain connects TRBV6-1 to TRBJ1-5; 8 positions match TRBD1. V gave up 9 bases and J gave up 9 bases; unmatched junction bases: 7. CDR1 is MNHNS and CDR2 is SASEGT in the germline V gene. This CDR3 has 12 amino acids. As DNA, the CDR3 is TGTGCCAGTTGGGCGGGACAGGCGCCCCAGCATTTT. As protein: CASWAGQAPQHF.